These 27 T cell receptor beta chains were all obtained from the same sample, sequenced in a study of shared clonotypes between healthy human individuals. This table comes from immunoSEQ multiplex PCR, and its TCRdb copy is limited to in-frame clones, with some not included. Of 2 million to 2.5 million clones in the sample, under 97% were seen once. Sequencing was performed on naive CD4+ T cells sorted from blood. As for subset: CD45RA+ positively selected. The receptors were gathered from a man aged 18 to 35 in good health.

V and J are TRBV6-5 and TRBJ2-5; tentatively, D is TRBD2 (5 bases). V dropped 6 bases and J dropped 5 bases, with 13 bases sitting between them. The germline V gene has CDR1 MNHEY and CDR2 SVGAGI. The CDR3 contains 13 residues. The CDR3 DNA is TGTGCCAGCAGCTCGGGTAGAGGGGAGACCCAGTACTTC. Encoded protein: CASSSGRGETQYF.

Remarks on this clone: The sample has other DNA sequences that encode this CDR3 too. The V call is TRBV7-9, the J call TRBJ1-6; 10 bases map to TRBD1. The V and J ends lost 5 bases and 7 bases, in that order; junction bases with no gene match: 2. The germline V gene encodes CDR1 SEHNR and CDR2 FQNEAQ (reference sequence). The CDR3 runs to 14 residues. CDR3 bases: TGTGCCAGCAGCCCGGGACAGGGGAATTCACCCCTCCACTTT. This translates into CASSPGQGNSPLHF.

The chain is built from TRBV6-5 and TRBJ2-7, with no clear D. The germline V gene encodes CDR1 MNHEY and CDR2 SVGAGI. The CDR3 loop spans 15 amino acids. Trimming took off 6 bases at V and 3 bases at J, with 18 bases between the two ends. In DNA form, the CDR3 reads TGTGCCAGCAGCCACTCGGGCCGTCTGTTCTACGAGCAGTACTTC. It encodes CASSHSGRLFYEQYF.

The chain recombines TRBV5-4 with TRBJ2-2, with TRBD2 identical over 10 bases. CDR3 length: 16 residues. The V gene end was trimmed by 4 bases and the J gene end by 4 bases; junction bases not matched to a gene: 7. The germline V gene encodes CDR1 SGHNT and CDR2 YYREEE (reference sequence). The CDR3 sequence is CASSRLAGGITGELFF. The CDR3 region has the DNA TGTGCCAGCAGCCGATTAGCGGGAGGAATCACCGGGGAGCTGTTTTTT.

About this clone itself: Other DNA sequences of this sample code for an identical CDR3. This chain connects TRBV18 to TRBJ1-1; D is unclear. Trimming cost V 4 bases and J 1 base, with 7 bases left between them. Germline CDR1 and CDR2: KGHSH and LQKENI. The CDR3 runs to 13 residues. CDR3 sequence reads: CASSLQENTEAFF. CDR3 coding DNA: TGTGCCAGCTCACTGCAGGAGAACACTGAAGCTTTCTTT.

The V call is TRBV9, the J call TRBJ2-1, with TRBD2 matching 12 bases. This CDR3 has 16 residues. Trimming took 3 bases from V and 3 from J; bases not matched to a gene: 4. Germline CDR1 and CDR2: SGDLS and YYNGEE. The DNA for the CDR3 is TGTGCCAGCAGCGCAAGGACTAGCGGGGACTACAATGAGCAGTTCTTC. Residues: CASSARTSGDYNEQFF.

The V and J genes are TRBV6-1 and TRBJ1-5, with a possible D match to TRBD1 (6 bases). The CDR3 contains 15 residues. CDR1 MNHNS and CDR2 SASEGT come from the germline V gene. Trimming pared 3 bases from V and 7 bases from J, leaving 16 bases between. The CDR3 DNA reads TGTGCCAGCAGTGAGCCACAGGGACTTTTACAGCCCCAGCATTTT. Translating gives CASSEPQGLLQPQHF.

The rearrangement joins TRBV18 to TRBJ2-1; 7 bases fit TRBD2. Unmatched junction bases numbered 15, after V lost 3 bases and J lost 7 bases. CDR3 length equals 17 residues. Germline values: CDR1 KGHSH, CDR2 LQKENI. The CDR3 loop reads CASSPYLAREVGNEQFF. The CDR3 DNA is TGTGCCAGCTCACCCTATCTAGCCCGGGAGGTCGGGAATGAGCAGTTCTTC.

This clone showed up just once. The gene calls are TRBV5-5 and TRBJ2-5, with TRBD2 matching over 11 bases. CDR1 and CDR2 (germline): SGHKS, YYEKEE (reference sequence). V shed 4 bases and J 2 bases; nucleotides not matched to a gene: 7. CDR3 length equals 16 residues. The DNA of the CDR3 is TGTGCCAGCAGCCGAGGGCTAGCGGGAGGACAAGAGACCCAGTACTTC. Translating gives CASSRGLAGGQETQYF.

In this sample, this clone turned up once. V and J are TRBV5-6 and TRBJ2-5, with a possible D match to TRBD1 (6 bases). V was trimmed by 0 bases and J by 5 bases, leaving 11 bases between them. Germline V gene sequence: CDR1 SGHDT, CDR2 YYEEEE. The length of the CDR3 is 14 residues. This CDR3 is CASSLGQGSETQYF. The CDR3 DNA follows: TGTGCCAGCAGCTTGGGCCAGGGGAGCGAGACCCAGTACTTC.

The chain joins TRBV2 to TRBJ1-5, with D unresolved. The CDR3 has 14 amino acids. CDR1 and CDR2 from the germline V gene are SNHLY and FYNNEI. V was shortened by 5 bases and J by 0 bases, with 8 bases between the two germline ends. The CDR3 DNA is TGTGCCAGCAGTTCCCAGGTTAGCAATCAGCCCCAGCATTTT. Translating gives CASSSQVSNQPQHF.

This chain links TRBV30 with TRBJ2-1, with D hard to call. The V gene's germline CDR1 is GTSNPN and CDR2 SVGIG (reference sequence). Trimming left V 0 bases short and J 8 bases short, with 14 bases between. CDR3 length: 14 residues. CDR3 in amino acids: CAWSVRFEVDEQFF. Here the CDR3 DNA reads TGTGCCTGGAGTGTACGATTTGAGGTCGATGAGCAGTTCTTC.

The CDR3 is CASGLVPELNTEAFF. The CDR3, as DNA: TGTGCTAGTGGTTTGGTACCTGAATTGAACACTGAAGCTTTCTTT. This chain joins TRBV12-5 and TRBJ1-1; unclear D gene. Trimming left V 0 bases short and J 0 bases short, with 8 bases between. The CDR3 runs 15 residues. The V gene's germline CDR1 is LGHNT and CDR2 FRNRAP. The variable domain in full, with the rest retrieved from reference TRBV12-5 and TRBJ1-1, is DARVTQTPRHKVTEMGQEVTMRCQPILGHNTVFWYRQTMMQGLELLAYFRNRAPLDDSGMPKDRFSAEMPDATLATLKIQPSEPRDSAVYFCASGLVPELNTEAFFGQGTRLTVV.

The CDR3 sequence is CASSYRGGENSPLHF. The DNA for the CDR3 is TGTGCCAGCAGTTACCGAGGGGGCGAAAATTCACCCCTCCACTTT. This chain connects TRBV6-5 to TRBJ1-6; TRBD1 aligns across 7 bases. Per the germline V gene, CDR1 is MNHEY and CDR2 is SVGAGI. V was pared by 2 bases and J by 7 bases, with 5 bases of the junction left unmatched. This CDR3 has 15 residues.

The rearrangement links TRBV5-1 to TRBJ2-1; TRBD2 aligns across 8 bases. This CDR3 has 15 residues. V dropped 4 bases and J dropped 10; count of bases not matched to a gene: 13. Germline CDR1 reads SGHRS; CDR2 reads YFSETQ. The CDR3 DNA reads as TGCGCCAGCAGCGCCACCGGGACTAGAGTCTTGGAGCAGTTCTTC. Amino acids: CASSATGTRVLEQFF.

The chain couples TRBV7-9 to TRBJ2-3; 7 nucleotides align to TRBD1. The CDR3 has 14 amino acids. The germline V gene has CDR1 SEHNR and CDR2 FQNEAQ (reference sequence). Losses at the gene ends were 1 base for V and 4 bases for J; bases not matched to a gene: 2. The CDR3 nucleotides read TGTGCCAGCAGCTTAGAGACAGGGCCAGATACGCAGTATTTT. Its protein is CASSLETGPDTQYF.

The chain uses TRBV6-1 and TRBJ1-1, with D unclear. The CDR3 is made up of 15 amino acids. Germline CDR1 is MNHNS and CDR2 is SASEGT. V lost 3 bases and J lost 5, with 16 bases in between. The CDR3 loop reads CASSEVPAGVTEAFF. The CDR3 DNA follows: TGTGCCAGCAGTGAGGTTCCGGCCGGGGTGACTGAAGCTTTCTTT.

The chain recombines TRBV5-1 with TRBJ2-3, with 10 bases fitting TRBD2. The germline gives CDR1 SGHRS, CDR2 YFSETQ. With V trimmed by 4 bases and J by 6 bases, 11 bases remained unmatched. The CDR3 loop spans 16 amino acids. In nucleotides, the CDR3 is TGCGCCAGCAGCCCGCCAGAGCGGGGGGGCATGGATACGCAGTATTTT. Protein: CASSPPERGGMDTQYF.

V usage is TRBV11-3 and J usage is TRBJ2-3; D may be TRBD2 (5 bases). The V end was cut by 7 bases, the J end by 1 base, with 15 bases between. Germline CDR1 and CDR2: SGHNT and YENEEA. The CDR3 covers 15 residues. CDR3 nucleotide sequence: TGTGCCAGCACTGCCGTTGAGAGGGGCACAGATACGCAGTATTTT. Its translation is CASTAVERGTDTQYF.

Concerning this clone: The sample has other DNA sequences that encode this CDR3 too. The J gene is TRBJ2-1, the V gene TRBV5-1; TRBD2 aligns across 11 bases. Germline V CDR1 and CDR2: SGHRS, YFSETQ. The V and J ends lost 0 bases and 4 bases, in that order; junction bases with no gene match: 3. CDR3 length: 16 amino acids. CDR3 protein: CASSLVLAGAYNEQFF. DNA of the CDR3: TGCGCCAGCAGCTTGGTACTAGCGGGAGCATACAATGAGCAGTTCTTC.

V gene TRBV9 combines with J gene TRBJ2-3, with 9 nucleotides matching TRBD2. V dropped 3 bases and J dropped 5; count of bases not matched to a gene: 7. In germline, CDR1 is SGDLS, CDR2 YYNGEE. This CDR3 region has 15 residues. The CDR3 sequence is CASSASGNGRDTQYF. In DNA, the CDR3 is TGTGCCAGCAGCGCTAGCGGGAACGGTAGAGATACGCAGTATTTT. The whole variable domain, remainder taken from reference TRBV9 and TRBJ2-3, is DSGVTQTPKHLITATGQRVTLRCSPRSGDLSVYWYQQSLDQGLQFLIQYYNGEERAKGNILERFSAQQFPDLHSELNLSSLELGDSALYFCASSASGNGRDTQYFGPGTRLTVL.

The chain recombines TRBV12-5 with TRBJ1-2, with 10 bases that match TRBD1. J gave up 4 bases and V 5 bases, and 4 bases lay outside the gene matches. Germline CDR1 is LGHNT and CDR2 is FRNRAP. The CDR3 covers 14 residues. CDR3 region: CASGLTGGGYGYTF. The CDR3 DNA is TGTGCTAGTGGTCTGACAGGGGGCGGCTATGGCTACACCTTC.

The chain uses TRBV28 and TRBJ1-5; D is uncertain. The V end was cut by 2 bases, the J end by 6 bases, with 11 bases between. Germline V CDR1 and CDR2: MDHEN, SYDVKM. The CDR3 consists of 14 residues. CDR3 in amino acids: CASSLGGPPQPQHF. CDR3 bases: TGTGCCAGCAGTTTAGGAGGGCCTCCTCAGCCCCAGCATTTT.

J is TRBJ2-6 and V is TRBV4-3, with D unresolved. Germline V gene sequence: CDR1 LGHNA, CDR2 YSLEER. Trimming cost V 5 bases and J 3 bases, with 11 bases left between them. This CDR3 has 15 residues. CDR3 protein: CASSAEWYGANVLTF. The CDR3 DNA is TGCGCCAGCAGCGCAGAGTGGTATGGGGCCAACGTCCTGACTTTC.

This clone occurred once. The rearrangement joins TRBV28 to TRBJ2-5; 7 nucleotides line up with TRBD1. Germline CDR1 MDHEN, CDR2 SYDVKM. The J segment lost 4 bases and the V segment lost 8 bases, leaving 13 bases of the junction unmatched. The length of the CDR3 is 15 residues. CDR3 DNA: TGTGCCAGCGTTCGATCAGACAGGGAGAGAGAGACCCAGTACTTC. It translates to CASVRSDRERETQYF.

This chain joins TRBV28 and TRBJ2-5; D call uncertain. Trimming cost V 8 bases and J 2 bases, with 9 bases left between them. CDR1 and CDR2 (germline): MDHEN, SYDVKM. This CDR3 has 12 residues. The CDR3 coding sequence is TGTGCCAGCGGGCGGATACAAGAGACCCAGTACTTC. This encodes CASGRIQETQYF.

CDR3 in amino acids: CASSRDVSNQPQHF. The CDR3, as DNA: TGTGCCAGTAGTAGGGACGTTAGCAATCAGCCCCAGCATTTT. The chain combines TRBV19 with TRBJ1-5; possible D gene TRBD1, 5 bases. The V gene lost 4 bases and the J gene lost 0 bases, with 7 bases spanning the gap. The CDR3 runs to 14 residues. Germline assignment: CDR1 LNHDA and CDR2 SQIVND (reference sequence).